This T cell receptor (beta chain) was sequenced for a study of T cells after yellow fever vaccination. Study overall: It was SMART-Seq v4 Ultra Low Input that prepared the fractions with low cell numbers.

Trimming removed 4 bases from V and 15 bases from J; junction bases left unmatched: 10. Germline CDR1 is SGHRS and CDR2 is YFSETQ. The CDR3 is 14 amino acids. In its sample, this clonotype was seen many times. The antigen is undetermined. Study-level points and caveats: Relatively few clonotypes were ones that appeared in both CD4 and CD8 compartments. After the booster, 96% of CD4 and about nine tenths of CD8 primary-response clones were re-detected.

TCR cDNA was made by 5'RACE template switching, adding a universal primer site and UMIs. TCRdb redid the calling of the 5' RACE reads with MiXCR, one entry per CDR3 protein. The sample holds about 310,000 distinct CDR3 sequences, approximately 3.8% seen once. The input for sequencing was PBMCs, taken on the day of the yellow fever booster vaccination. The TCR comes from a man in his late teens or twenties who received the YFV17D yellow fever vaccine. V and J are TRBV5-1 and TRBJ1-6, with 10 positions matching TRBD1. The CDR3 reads CASSTGGTGERLHF. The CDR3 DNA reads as TGCGCCAGCAGCACAGGCGGGACAGGGGAGCGCCTCCACTTT.